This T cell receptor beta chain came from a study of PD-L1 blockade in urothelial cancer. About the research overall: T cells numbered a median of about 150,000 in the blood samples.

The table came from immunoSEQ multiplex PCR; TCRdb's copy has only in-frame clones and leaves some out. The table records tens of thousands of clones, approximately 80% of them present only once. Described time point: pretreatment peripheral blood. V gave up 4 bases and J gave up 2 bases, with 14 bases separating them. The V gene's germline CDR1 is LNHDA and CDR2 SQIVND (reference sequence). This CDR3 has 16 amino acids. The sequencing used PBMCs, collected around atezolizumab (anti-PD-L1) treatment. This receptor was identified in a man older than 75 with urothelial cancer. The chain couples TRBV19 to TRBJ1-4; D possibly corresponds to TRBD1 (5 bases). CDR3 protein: CASSKERGFTNEKLFF. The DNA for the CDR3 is TGTGCCAGTAGTAAAGAAAGGGGTTTTACTAATGAAAAACTGTTTTTT.